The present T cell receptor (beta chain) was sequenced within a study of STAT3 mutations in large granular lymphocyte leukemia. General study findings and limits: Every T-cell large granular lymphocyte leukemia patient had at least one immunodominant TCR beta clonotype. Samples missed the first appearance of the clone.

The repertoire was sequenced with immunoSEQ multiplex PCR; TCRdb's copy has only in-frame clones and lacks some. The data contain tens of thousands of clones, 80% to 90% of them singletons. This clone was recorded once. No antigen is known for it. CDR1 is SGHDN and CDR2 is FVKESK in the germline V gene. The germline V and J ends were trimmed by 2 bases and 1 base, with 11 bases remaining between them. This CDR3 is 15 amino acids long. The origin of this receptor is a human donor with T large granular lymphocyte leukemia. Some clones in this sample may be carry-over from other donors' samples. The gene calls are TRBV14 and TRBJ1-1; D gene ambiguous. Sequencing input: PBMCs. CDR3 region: CASSQPETSNTEAFF. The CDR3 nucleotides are TGTGCCAGCAGCCAACCTGAGACCTCGAACACTGAAGCTTTCTTT.